This T cell receptor (beta chain) appears in the sequencing data of a study of T cells after yellow fever vaccination. TCRdb re-called the 5' RACE reads with MiXCR, one entry per CDR3 protein. Of approximately 330,000 distinct CDR3 sequences detected, 4.1% appear once; the ten largest clones hold around 24%. Unmatched junction bases numbered 8, after V lost 4 bases and J lost 4 bases. The CDR3 runs 15 residues. Germline values: CDR1 ENHRY, CDR2 SYGVKD. Here the sequenced sample was PBMCs, taken 5 days after the yellow fever booster vaccination. V usage is TRBV10-3 and J usage is TRBJ2-5, with 8 nucleotides matching TRBD1. The receptor comes from a man between 18 and 35 years old who received the YFV17D yellow fever vaccine. The CDR3 protein is CAISAGPDRGETQYF. CDR3 coding DNA: TGTGCCATCAGTGCGGGGCCAGACAGGGGAGAGACCCAGTACTTC.